The 25 T cell receptor beta chains given below trace back to one sample, sequenced in a study of blood T cell repertoires in COVID-19. The method was immunoSEQ multiplex PCR; TCRdb's version includes in-frame clones alone and lacks a portion of them. The sample holds more than 70,000 clones, approximately 78% seen once. What was sequenced was peripheral blood. These receptors were obtained from an older woman with acute or convalescent COVID-19.

The V and J genes are TRBV13 and TRBJ2-7; TRBD2 matches at 12 bases. Germline CDR1 is PRHDT and CDR2 is FYEKMQ (reference sequence). V lost 5 bases to trimming and J lost 2 bases; unmatched junction nucleotides: 10. The CDR3 sequence is 17 residues long. DNA for the CDR3: TGTGCCAGCAGCCGAACCTTCGGACTAGCGGGACCCTACGAGCAGTACTTC. This gives the protein CASSRTFGLAGPYEQYF.

J is TRBJ1-2 and V is TRBV6-5; tentative D call: TRBD1 (5 bases). Trimming took off 2 bases at V and 8 bases at J, with 12 bases between the two ends. The CDR3 is 13 amino acids. Germline V gene sequence: CDR1 MNHEY, CDR2 SVGAGI. In DNA form, the CDR3 reads TGTGCCAGCAGTTACGACAGACAGACCGGCTACACCTTC. It codes for CASSYDRQTGYTF.

The J gene is TRBJ2-7, the V gene TRBV1; the table calls TRBD2, which could not be checked here. TRBV1 is given as a pseudogene. The CDR3 is made up of 17 amino acids. CDR3 in DNA: TGCACCAGCAGCCAAGAAAAGGGACTACCCTCTCCAGGCGAGCAGTACTTC. Amino acid sequence: CTSSQEKGLPSPGEQYF.

The chain uses TRBV18 and TRBJ1-1; D is ambiguous. The CDR3 extends over 16 amino acids. Deletions cut 0 bases from V and 5 bases from J, with 16 bases between. Germline lookup yields CDR1 KGHSH and CDR2 LQKENI. The CDR3: CASSPPSLGGRTEAFF. The CDR3 DNA follows: TGTGCCAGCTCACCACCGTCGCTTGGAGGGCGGACTGAAGCTTTCTTT. Full variable domain (outside the CDR3, taken from reference TRBV18 and TRBJ1-1): NAGVMQNPRHLVRRRGQEARLRCSPMKGHSHVYWYRQLPEEGLKFMVYLQKENIIDESGMPKERFSAEFPKEGPSILRIQQVVRGDSAAYFCASSPPSLGGRTEAFFGQGTRLTVV.

This chain links TRBV29-1 with TRBJ2-7; 11 nucleotides line up with TRBD2. The germline V gene has CDR1 SQVTM and CDR2 ANQGSEA. V shed 7 bases and J 0 bases; nucleotides not matched to a gene: 14. There are 17 residues in the CDR3. CDR3 DNA sequence: TGCAGCGCCACCGGGACTAGCGGTGGGTGGGACTCCTACGAGCAGTACTTC. Protein: CSATGTSGGWDSYEQYF.

The V gene is TRBV2, the J gene TRBJ2-5, with unresolved D. V was cut by 7 bases and J by 1 base, with 10 bases left in between. CDR3 length equals 13 residues. The V gene's germline CDR1 is SNHLY and CDR2 FYNNEI. CDR3 DNA sequence: TGTGCCAGCACGCATGCTATCCAAGAGACCCAGTACTTC. Residues: CASTHAIQETQYF.

The chain is built from TRBV19 and TRBJ2-1; 8 bases are a match to TRBD2. CDR3 length: 15 amino acids. The V and J ends lost 6 bases and 7 bases, in that order; junction bases with no gene match: 11. The germline V gene encodes CDR1 LNHDA and CDR2 SQIVND (reference sequence). CDR3 residues: CASRGLGLALNEQFF. The CDR3 bases are TGTGCCAGTAGGGGGCTTGGACTAGCCCTTAATGAGCAGTTCTTC.

The chain is built from TRBV30 and TRBJ2-7; D is unresolved. Trimming stripped 2 bases from V and 1 base from J, with 12 bases between. The CDR3 contains 14 residues. The germline V gene has CDR1 GTSNPN and CDR2 SVGIG (reference sequence). CDR3 DNA: TGTGCCTGGAGTCCGAACTTCTCTTCCTACGAGCAGTACTTC. Its translation is CAWSPNFSSYEQYF.

A few counts support this clone. The rearrangement joins TRBV15 to TRBJ2-7; D may be TRBD1 (5 bases). The CDR3 is 14 residues long. Germline loops: CDR1 LNHNV, CDR2 YYDKDF (reference sequence). V shed 0 bases and J shed 4 bases, with 10 bases lying between them. The CDR3 DNA sequence: TGTGCCACCAGCAGAGATGGGGCGACATACGAGCAGTACTTC. Translated, it gives CATSRDGATYEQYF.

The gene calls are TRBV5-3 and TRBJ2-7, with D maybe TRBD2 (6 bases). TRBV5-3 is an ORF, with its function uncertain. V was cut by 0 bases and J by 4 bases, with 20 bases left in between. CDR3 length: 17 amino acids. The CDR3 nucleotides are TGTGCCAGAAGCTTGGTCCCAGCGAAAAGGGCGGGGTACGAGCAGTACTTC. Residues: CARSLVPAKRAGYEQYF.

This chain joins TRBV11-2 and TRBJ2-7; D might be TRBD1 (6 bases). V lost 4 bases and J 5 bases, leaving 15 bases between the germline ends. This CDR3 contains 14 residues. CDR1 and CDR2 from the germline V gene are SGHAT and FQNNGV. The CDR3 coding sequence is TGTGCCAGCAGCTCCCGAGGGGGTGCGAACGAGCAGTACTTC. Translation gives CASSSRGGANEQYF.

This chain connects TRBV7-9 to TRBJ2-1, with TRBD1 identical over 7 bases. The CDR3 consists of 17 residues. The germline V gene encodes CDR1 SEHNR and CDR2 FQNEAQ (reference sequence). V was pared by 5 bases and J by 3 bases, with 13 bases of the junction left unmatched. The DNA of the CDR3 is TGTGCCAGCAGCCGTTCCACCCCGGGACAGATCTACAATGAGCAGTTCTTC. Its protein product is CASSRSTPGQIYNEQFF. Based on the CDR3 plus reference TRBV7-9 and TRBJ2-1, the full variable domain is DTGVSQNPRHKITKRGQNVTFRCDPISEHNRLYWYRQTLGQGPEFLTYFQNEAQLEKSRLLSDRFSAERPKGSFSTLEIQRTEQGDSAMYLCASSRSTPGQIYNEQFFGPGTRLTVL.

The rearrangement uses TRBV24-1 and TRBJ2-7; maybe TRBD1 (6 bases). Between the trimmed V and J ends, which lost 5 bases and 1 base, there was a span of 11 bases. CDR3 length: 14 residues. The germline V gene has CDR1 KGHDR and CDR2 SFDVKD. The CDR3 protein is CATSGGGGSYEQYF. The CDR3 bases are TGTGCCACCAGTGGTGGGGGCGGTTCCTACGAGCAGTACTTC.

The chain uses TRBV7-8 and TRBJ2-7; TRBD1 matches at 10 bases. V was pared by 1 base and J by 2 bases, with 8 bases of the junction left unmatched. Germline V lookup: CDR1 SGHVS, CDR2 FQNEAQ. The CDR3 is made up of 17 amino acids. The DNA of the CDR3 is TGTGCCAGCAGCTTAGAAGGGTCCGGGACAGGGGCCTACGAGCAGTACTTC. Translated, it gives CASSLEGSGTGAYEQYF.

The rearrangement uses TRBV2 and TRBJ1-5; weak D call: TRBD1 (6 bases). The length of the CDR3 is 15 residues. CDR1 SNHLY and CDR2 FYNNEI come from the germline V gene. Trimming cost V 4 bases and J 5 bases, with 15 bases left between them. CDR3 DNA: TGTGCCAGCAGTGGGGGAGACAGGCTCTATCAGCCCCAGCATTTT. Translating it yields CASSGGDRLYQPQHF.

This clone has a single count. This chain uses TRBV24-1 with TRBJ2-5; TRBD1 matches at 7 bases. This CDR3 has 13 amino acids. The V gene end was trimmed by 7 bases and the J gene end by 3 bases; junction bases not matched to a gene: 4. Germline V gives CDR1 KGHDR, CDR2 SFDVKD. The CDR3 sequence is CATRRTGEETQYF. CDR3 nucleotides: TGTGCCACCAGGAGAACAGGGGAAGAGACCCAGTACTTC.

The chain employs TRBV7-6 and TRBJ2-2, with TRBD1 matching over 7 bases. This CDR3 region has 15 residues. Germline V gene sequence: CDR1 SGHVS, CDR2 FNYEAQ. Unmatched junction bases numbered 6, after V lost 4 bases and J lost 4 bases. The CDR3 protein is CASSSVTGFTGELFF. The CDR3 DNA is TGTGCCAGCAGCTCAGTGACAGGGTTCACCGGGGAGCTGTTTTTT.

This chain uses TRBV6-5 with TRBJ1-4, with 7 bases that match TRBD1. Germline V gene lookup returns CDR1 MNHEY and CDR2 SVGAGI. The V gene end was trimmed by 7 bases and the J gene end by 7 bases; junction bases not matched to a gene: 3. This CDR3 comprises 12 residues. CDR3 protein: CASNDRAEKLFF. DNA for the CDR3: TGTGCCAGCAACGACAGGGCTGAAAAACTGTTTTTT.

Details on this clone: The sample contains more than one DNA sequence encoding this CDR3. The chain uses TRBV19 and TRBJ2-5; possibly TRBD2 for D (6 bases). The germline V gene has CDR1 LNHDA and CDR2 SQIVND (reference sequence). Deletions cut 3 bases from V and 5 bases from J, with 10 bases between. The CDR3 extends over 13 amino acids. The CDR3 here is CASSMGREETQYF. CDR3 bases: TGTGCCAGTAGTATGGGCCGGGAGGAGACCCAGTACTTC.

This clone showed up just a few times. The rearrangement joins TRBV5-1 to TRBJ2-2; 7 positions agree with TRBD1. CDR1 is SGHRS and CDR2 is YFSETQ in the germline V gene. CDR3 length: 15 residues. V gave up 0 bases and J gave up 3 bases; unmatched junction bases: 2. CDR3 in amino acids: CASSLGQGDTGELFF. CDR3 in DNA: TGCGCCAGCAGCTTGGGGCAGGGGGACACCGGGGAGCTGTTTTTT.

The J gene is TRBJ1-3, the V gene TRBV19; tentative D call: TRBD1 (6 bases). The CDR3 has 16 amino acids. Germline CDR1 LNHDA, CDR2 SQIVND (reference sequence). V lost 5 bases, J lost 0 bases, and 14 bases lay in between. The CDR3 is CASSPRTANSGNTIYF. CDR3 DNA sequence: TGTGCCAGTAGTCCAAGGACAGCTAACTCTGGAAACACCATATATTTT.

V usage is TRBV3-1 (or the pseudogene TRBV3-2) and J usage is TRBJ2-5; 8 bases map to TRBD1. This CDR3 is built from 17 residues. Germline trimming cut 4 bases from V and 5 bases from J; bases unmatched to any gene: 15. Germline-derived CDR1 and CDR2 are LGHDT and YNNKEL (reference sequence). In DNA form, the CDR3 reads TGTGCCAGCAGCCCCCCAGGGGGCGGGGCCGGCTTGGAGACCCAGTACTTC. This translates into CASSPPGGGAGLETQYF.

This chain joins TRBV10-3 and TRBJ2-7; 10 positions match TRBD1. The CDR3 is made up of 14 amino acids. The ends lost 10 bases at V and 5 bases at J; junction bases unmatched: 11. Germline V CDR1 and CDR2: ENHRY, SYGVKD. The CDR3 region has the DNA TGTGCCACCCTAGACCGGGACAGGGGTGACGAGCAGTACTTC. Amino acid sequence: CATLDRDRGDEQYF.

The chain links TRBV10-2 to TRBJ1-1; no reliable D call. V was trimmed by 6 bases and J by 1 base, leaving 12 bases between them. Germline V gene sequence: CDR1 WSHSY, CDR2 SAAADI. This CDR3 contains 14 residues. CDR3 amino acids: CASREGYRNTEAFF. The CDR3 coding sequence is TGCGCCAGCAGGGAAGGATACAGGAACACTGAAGCTTTCTTT.

The V call is TRBV19, the J call TRBJ1-1; the match to TRBD1 covers 9 bases. Losses at the gene ends were 11 bases for V and 0 bases for J; bases not matched to a gene: 13. CDR1 and CDR2 from the germline V gene are LNHDA and SQIVND (reference sequence). The CDR3 spans 16 residues. The CDR3 bases are TGTGCCTCGGCTCTGGGGGACAGGGTATTGAACACTGAAGCTTTCTTT. Translation gives CASALGDRVLNTEAFF.